This record concerns one T cell receptor (beta chain) sequence. Its antigen specificity is not known. Nothing much larger sits one base from this clone, and base qualities are not available. Libraries were prepared through RT-PCR. Sequencing was carried out with an Illumina HiSeq 2500. Starting from the raw public reads, TCRdb applied fastp trimming at Q25, assembled clones with MiXCR and retained in-frame beta chains. Rows are combined by CDR3 protein, so each entry shows the most common genes and DNA. This sample holds 650,000 or so distinct CDR3 sequences; roughly 15% were observed only once. Roughly 7.2% of the sample comes from the top ten. The data are from a study of response to subunit inactivated influenza vaccine (dated by TCRdb to the late 2010s). Background on the whole study: To follow how T cells responded to a trivalent subunit inactivated influenza vaccine, the researchers relied on deep quantitative profiling of the T cell receptor repertoire. Overall study results and their limits: According to the authors, only a limited number of new T cells may be recruited by each seasonal influenza vaccination.

This sequence was found in a man aged 50 to 59 who received an inactivated influenza vaccine. Donor details come from another sample of the same person, matched by shared clones. The sample here was PBMCs from blood, taken less than 15 days before vaccination.

Read as DNA, the sequence is TGCGCCAGCAGCTCATTACTAGCGGGAGAGGATGAGCAGTTCTTC. Its protein reads: CASSSLLAGEDEQFF. Here the chain combines TRBV4-3 and TRBJ2-1; a stretch of 11 junction bases matches TRBD2. From the germline V gene, CDR1 is LGHNA and CDR2 is YSLEER. The CDR3 starts with the cysteine, ends with the phenylalanine, and has 15 residues. The retained sequence is limited to the CDR3, 45 bases, with the frame set at the first base. V is cut back by 5 bases and J by 8 bases, with 8 bases in the junction unmatched.